This T cell receptor beta chain stems from a study of glioma-infiltrating T cells after dendritic cell vaccination. J was trimmed by 0 bases and V by 1 base; bases with no gene match: 9. Germline CDR1 reads LGHNA; CDR2 reads YNFKEQ. The CDR3 covers 18 residues. The method was immunoSEQ multiplex PCR; TCRdb's version includes in-frame clones alone and lacks a portion of them. This repertoire shows some 90,000 clones, roughly four fifths found once; its top ten account for over 2%. Regarding time point: after dendritic cell vaccination, including at tumor progression/relapse. This chain links TRBV4-2 with TRBJ2-1, with 7 bases lining up with TRBD2. This sample comprised blood, obtained after dendritic cell vaccination. The receptor comes from a human donor with glioblastoma. CDR3 in DNA: TGTGCCAGCAGCCAAGTTTTGGCGGGAGCCCTCTCCTACAATGAGCAGTTCTTC. Translating gives CASSQVLAGALSYNEQFF.